This T cell receptor beta chain was obtained from a study of neurological immune-mediated disorders. Study conclusions and caveats: The study found the most TCR clonal expansion in HTLV-1-associated myelopathy and the least in multiple sclerosis, below healthy controls.

V gave up 7 bases and J gave up 3 bases, with 15 bases separating them. Germline CDR1 and CDR2: SQVTM and ANQGSEA. The CDR3 sequence is 13 residues long. A single run covered 15-18 subjects with over 180 million TCR-beta sequences. One entry per CDR3 protein results from TCRdb running MiXCR on the 5' RACE reads. This sample has under 80,000 distinct CDR3 sequences; less than 5.5% occur once, and the top ten carry around 2.8%. This clonotype was recorded many times. The antigen is unknown. The clonotype was recovered from a woman under 40 with multiple sclerosis. The rearrangement uses TRBV29-1 and TRBJ1-2, with unresolved D. The sequenced material came from PBMCs. The CDR3 DNA reads TGCAGCGGTGTACAAGAGGGAGACTATGGCTACACCTTC. It is translated as CSGVQEGDYGYTF.